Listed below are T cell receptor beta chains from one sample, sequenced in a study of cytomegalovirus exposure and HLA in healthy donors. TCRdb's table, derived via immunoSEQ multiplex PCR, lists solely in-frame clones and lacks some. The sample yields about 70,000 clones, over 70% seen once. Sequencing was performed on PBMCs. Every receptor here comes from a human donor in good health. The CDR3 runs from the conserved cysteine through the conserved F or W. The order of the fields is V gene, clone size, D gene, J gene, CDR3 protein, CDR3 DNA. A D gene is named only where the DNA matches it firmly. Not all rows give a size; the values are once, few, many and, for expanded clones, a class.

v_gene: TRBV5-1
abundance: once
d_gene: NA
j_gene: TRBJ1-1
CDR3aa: CASSLGGPNTEAFF
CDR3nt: TGCGCCAGCAGCTTGGGGGGGCCGAACACTGAAGCTTTCTTT

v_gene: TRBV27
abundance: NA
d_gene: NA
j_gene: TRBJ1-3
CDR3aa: CASSFGVSGNTIYF
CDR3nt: TGTGCCAGCAGTTTCGGGGTATCTGGAAACACCATATATTTT

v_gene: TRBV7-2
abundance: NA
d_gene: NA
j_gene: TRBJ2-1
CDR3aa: CASSVKGPGGYNEQFF
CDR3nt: TGTGCCAGCAGCGTCAAGGGCCCGGGCGGGTACAATGAGCAGTTCTTC

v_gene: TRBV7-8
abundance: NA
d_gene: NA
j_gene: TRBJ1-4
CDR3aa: CASSLETGWKEKLFF
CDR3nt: TGTGCCAGCAGCTTAGAAACAGGGTGGAAAGAAAAACTGTTTTTT

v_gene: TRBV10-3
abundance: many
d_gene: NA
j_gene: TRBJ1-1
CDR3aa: CAISVGGQRTEAFF
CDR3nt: TGTGCCATCAGTGTTGGAGGGCAACGCACTGAAGCTTTCTTT

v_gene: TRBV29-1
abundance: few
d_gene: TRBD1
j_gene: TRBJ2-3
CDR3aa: CSSPGQGDRTQYF
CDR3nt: TGCAGCTCCCCGGGACAGGGGGATCGTACGCAGTATTTT

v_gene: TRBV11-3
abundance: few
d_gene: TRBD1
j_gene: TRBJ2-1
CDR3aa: CASSYDRGDNEQFF
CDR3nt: TGTGCCAGCAGCTACGACAGGGGGGACAATGAGCAGTTCTTC

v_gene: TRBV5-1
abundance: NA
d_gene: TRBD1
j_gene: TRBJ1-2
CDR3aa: CASSASTGVNYGYTF
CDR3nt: TGCGCCAGCAGCGCTTCGACAGGGGTCAACTATGGCTACACCTTC

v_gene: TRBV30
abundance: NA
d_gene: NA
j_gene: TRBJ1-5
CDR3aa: CAWSEQVNQPQHF
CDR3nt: TGTGCCTGGAGTGAACAGGTGAATCAGCCCCAGCATTTT

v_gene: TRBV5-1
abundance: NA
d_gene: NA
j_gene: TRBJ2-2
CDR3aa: CATSPGLTHDTGELFF
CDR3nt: TGCGCCACTTCTCCCGGACTCACCCACGACACCGGGGAGCTGTTTTTT

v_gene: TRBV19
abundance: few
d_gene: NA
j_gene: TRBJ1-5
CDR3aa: CASSLLANPQHF
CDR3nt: TGTGCCAGTAGTCTCTTGGCCAACCCCCAGCATTTT

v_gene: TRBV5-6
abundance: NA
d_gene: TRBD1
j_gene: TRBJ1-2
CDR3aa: CASSLAVGTGRYLETF
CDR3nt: TGTGCCAGCAGCTTGGCCGTGGGGACAGGGCGATACCTCGAGACCTTC

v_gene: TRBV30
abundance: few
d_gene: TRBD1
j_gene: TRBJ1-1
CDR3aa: CAWDLTGGTEAFF
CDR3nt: TGTGCCTGGGATTTAACAGGGGGGACTGAAGCTTTCTTT

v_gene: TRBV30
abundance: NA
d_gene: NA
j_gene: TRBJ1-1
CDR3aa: CAWKNNRRGTEAFF
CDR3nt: TGTGCCTGGAAGAACAACCGCAGGGGCACTGAAGCTTTCTTT

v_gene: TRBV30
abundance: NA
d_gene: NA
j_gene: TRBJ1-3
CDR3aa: CAWSRGYSGNTIYF
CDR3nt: TGTGCCTGGAGTAGGGGCTACTCTGGAAACACCATATATTTT

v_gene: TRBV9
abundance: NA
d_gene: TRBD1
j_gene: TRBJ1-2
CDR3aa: CASSVGQGANYGYTF
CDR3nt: TGTGCCAGCAGCGTAGGACAGGGGGCTAACTATGGCTACACCTTC

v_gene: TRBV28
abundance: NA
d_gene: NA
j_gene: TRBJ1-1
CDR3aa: CASSLSPGTDTEAFF
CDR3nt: TGTGCCAGCAGTTTATCTCCTGGTACTGACACTGAAGCTTTCTTT

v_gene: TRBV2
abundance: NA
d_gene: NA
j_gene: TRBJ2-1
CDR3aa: CASSAYNEQFF
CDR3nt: TGTGCCAGCAGTGCATACAATGAGCAGTTCTTC

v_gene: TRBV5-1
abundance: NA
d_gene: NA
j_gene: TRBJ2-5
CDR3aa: CASSPGQGGVTQYF
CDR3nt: TGCGCCAGCAGCCCCGGACAGGGAGGGGTGACCCAGTACTTC

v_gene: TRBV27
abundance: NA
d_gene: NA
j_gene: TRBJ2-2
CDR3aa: CASSLFTGTGELFF
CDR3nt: TGTGCCAGCAGTTTATTCACAGGCACCGGGGAGCTGTTTTTT

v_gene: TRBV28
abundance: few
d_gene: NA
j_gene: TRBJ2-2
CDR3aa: CASSLVGGANTGELFF
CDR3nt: TGTGCCAGCAGTTTAGTGGGGGGAGCGAACACCGGGGAGCTGTTTTTT

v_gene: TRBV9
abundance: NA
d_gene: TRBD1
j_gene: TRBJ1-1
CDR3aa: CASSAAGTGADTEAFF
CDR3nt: TGTGCCAGCAGCGCCGCGGGGACAGGGGCCGACACTGAAGCTTTCTTT

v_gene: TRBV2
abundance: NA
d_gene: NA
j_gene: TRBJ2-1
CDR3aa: CASSEGASGYYNEQFF
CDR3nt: TGTGCCAGCAGTGAGGGGGCTAGCGGATACTACAATGAGCAGTTCTTC

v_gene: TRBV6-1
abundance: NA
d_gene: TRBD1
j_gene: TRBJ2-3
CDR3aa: CASSDGPNSGTGPDTQYF
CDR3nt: TGTGCCAGCAGTGACGGTCCAAACAGCGGGACAGGGCCAGATACGCAGTATTTT

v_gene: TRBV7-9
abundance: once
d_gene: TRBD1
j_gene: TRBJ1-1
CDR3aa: CASSVGQLDTEAFF
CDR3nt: TGTGCCAGCAGCGTGGGACAGTTGGACACTGAAGCTTTCTTT

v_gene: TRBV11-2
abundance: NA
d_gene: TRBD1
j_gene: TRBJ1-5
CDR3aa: CASSLRTGVNQPQHF
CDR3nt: TGTGCCAGCAGCTTAAGGACAGGGGTCAATCAGCCCCAGCATTTT

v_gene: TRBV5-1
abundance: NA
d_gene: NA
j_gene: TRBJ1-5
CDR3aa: CASSLGPSGSQHF
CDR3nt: TGCGCCAGCAGTCTCGGTCCTTCAGGGTCCCAGCATTTT

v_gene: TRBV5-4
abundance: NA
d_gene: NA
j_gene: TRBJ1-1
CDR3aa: CASSRAGQFMNTEAFF
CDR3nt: TGTGCCAGCAGCCGGGCGGGGCAGTTCATGAACACTGAAGCTTTCTTT

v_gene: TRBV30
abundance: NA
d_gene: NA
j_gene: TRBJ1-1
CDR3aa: CAWSYGSTEAFF
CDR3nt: TGTGCCTGGAGTTACGGGAGCACTGAAGCTTTCTTT

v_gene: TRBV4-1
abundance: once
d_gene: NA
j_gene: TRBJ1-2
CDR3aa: CASSQGWFREKEGGYTF
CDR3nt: TGCGCCAGCAGCCAAGGGTGGTTCAGGGAGAAGGAGGGTGGCTACACCTTC

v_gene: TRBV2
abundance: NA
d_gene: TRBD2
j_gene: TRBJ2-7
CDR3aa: CASSGRDWGGEQYF
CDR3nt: TGTGCCAGCAGTGGCCGGGACTGGGGGGGAGAGCAGTACTTC

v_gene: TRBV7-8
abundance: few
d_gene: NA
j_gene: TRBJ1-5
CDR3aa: CASSLASGGPQHF
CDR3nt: TGTGCCAGCAGCTTAGCAAGTGGAGGGCCCCAGCATTTT

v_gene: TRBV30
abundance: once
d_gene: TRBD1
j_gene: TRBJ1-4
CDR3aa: CAWSPGTGGIGEKLFF
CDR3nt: TGTGCCTGGAGTCCCGGGACAGGGGGAATTGGTGAAAAACTGTTTTTT

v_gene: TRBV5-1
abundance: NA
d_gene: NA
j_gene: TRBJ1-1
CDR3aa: CASSATVPPTEAFF
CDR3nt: TGCGCCAGCAGCGCGACAGTTCCCCCTACTGAAGCTTTCTTT

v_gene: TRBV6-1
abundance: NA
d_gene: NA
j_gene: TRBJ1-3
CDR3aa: CASSAPLGNTIYF
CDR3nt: TGTGCCAGCAGTGCCCCCCTCGGAAACACCATATATTTT

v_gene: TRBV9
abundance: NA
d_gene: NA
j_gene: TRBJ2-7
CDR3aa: CASSSEPRGLYEQYF
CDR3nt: TGTGCCAGCAGCTCAGAACCCAGGGGCCTTTACGAGCAGTACTTC

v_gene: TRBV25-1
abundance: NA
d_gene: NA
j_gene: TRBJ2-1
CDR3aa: CAIQGGGHYNEQFF
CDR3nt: TGTGCCATCCAAGGGGGGGGGCATTACAATGAGCAGTTCTTC

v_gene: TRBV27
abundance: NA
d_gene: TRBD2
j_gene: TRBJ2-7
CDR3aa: CASSQPLAETYEQYF
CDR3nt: TGTGCCAGCAGTCAACCCCTAGCGGAAACCTACGAGCAGTACTTC

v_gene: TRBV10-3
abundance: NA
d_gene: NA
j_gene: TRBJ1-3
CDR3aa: CAITEDFSGNTIYF
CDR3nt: TGTGCCATCACCGAGGATTTCTCTGGAAACACCATATATTTT

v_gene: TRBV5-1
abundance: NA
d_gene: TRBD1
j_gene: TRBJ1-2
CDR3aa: CASSIGTGDGYTF
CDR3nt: TGCGCCAGCAGCATCGGGACAGGGGATGGCTACACCTTC

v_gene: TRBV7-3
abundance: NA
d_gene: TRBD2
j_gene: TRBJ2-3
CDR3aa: CASSLRGDSTDTQYF
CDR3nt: TGTGCCAGCAGCCTCCGGGGGGATAGCACAGATACGCAGTATTTT

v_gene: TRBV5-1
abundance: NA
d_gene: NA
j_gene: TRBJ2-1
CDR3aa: CASSFQGGDEQFF
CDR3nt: TGCGCCAGCAGCTTCCAGGGCGGGGATGAGCAGTTCTTC

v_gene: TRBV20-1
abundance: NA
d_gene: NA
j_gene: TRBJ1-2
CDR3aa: CSATDRIGYTF
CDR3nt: TGCAGTGCTACGGACAGAATCGGCTACACCTTC

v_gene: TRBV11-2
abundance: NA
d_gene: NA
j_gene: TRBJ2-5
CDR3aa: CASSPLARYQETQYF
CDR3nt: TGTGCCAGCAGCCCTCTAGCGAGGTACCAAGAGACCCAGTACTTC

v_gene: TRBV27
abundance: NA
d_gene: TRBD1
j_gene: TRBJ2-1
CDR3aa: CASSSDRSLFDEQFF
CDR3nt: TGTGCCAGCAGTTCGGACAGGAGTCTATTCGATGAGCAGTTCTTC

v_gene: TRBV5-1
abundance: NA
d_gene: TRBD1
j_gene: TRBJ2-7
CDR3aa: CASSGPTGTYEQYF
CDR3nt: TGCGCCAGCAGCGGGCCGACAGGGACGTACGAGCAGTACTTC

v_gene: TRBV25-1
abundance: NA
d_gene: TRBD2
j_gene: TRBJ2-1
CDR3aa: CASSVTSGSRDEQFF
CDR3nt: TGTGCCAGCAGTGTGACTAGCGGGAGCCGGGATGAGCAGTTCTTC

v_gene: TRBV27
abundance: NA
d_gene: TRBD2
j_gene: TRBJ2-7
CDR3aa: CASNPGLAGGPLGEQYF
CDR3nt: TGTGCCAGCAACCCGGGACTAGCGGGAGGGCCACTGGGGGAGCAGTACTTC

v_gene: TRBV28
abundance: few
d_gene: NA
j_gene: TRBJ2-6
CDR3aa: CASRPGEGRSGANVLTF
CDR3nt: TGTGCCAGCAGGCCGGGAGAGGGGCGATCTGGGGCCAACGTCCTGACTTTC